This entry lists 6 T cell receptor beta chains sequenced from one sample in a study of cytomegalovirus exposure and HLA in healthy donors. A multiplex PCR was run with 60 Vbeta primers and 13 Jbeta primers. The assay was immunoSEQ multiplex PCR, and TCRdb's table has in-frame clones only and misses some. The sample has 120,000 or so clones, roughly a tenth seen once. The specimen was PBMCs. The receptors stem from a woman aged 18 to 35 in good health and CMV-seropositive.

J is TRBJ1-2 and V is TRBV30; tentatively, D is TRBD1 (5 bases). Trimming removed 3 bases at V and 4 bases at J, with 18 bases between. The germline gives CDR1 GTSNPN, CDR2 SVGIG (reference sequence). This CDR3 spans 15 amino acids. The CDR3 coding sequence is TGTGCCTGGAGGCCGGGACGGGGGAAGGGCTATGGCTACACCTTC. It yields the protein CAWRPGRGKGYGYTF.

The chain is built from TRBV6-5 and TRBJ1-1; TRBD1 aligns across 7 bases. CDR1 is MNHEY and CDR2 is SVGAGI in the germline V gene. The CDR3 is 14 amino acids. With V trimmed by 5 bases and J by 4 bases, 7 bases remained unmatched. The CDR3 DNA reads as TGTGCCAGCAGTACCCCAGGGGGTGTCACTGAAGCTTTCTTT. It specifies CASSTPGGVTEAFF.

This clone was seen a few times. The genes are TRBV7-2 and TRBJ2-1; 10 bases agree with TRBD2. This CDR3 has 14 amino acids. The germline V gene encodes CDR1 SGHTA and CDR2 FQGNSA. V gave up 4 bases and J gave up 13 bases; unmatched junction bases: 10. CDR3 DNA: TGTGCCAGCAGCTCCCACACTAGCGGGACTCCCCAGTTCTTC. The encoded protein is CASSSHTSGTPQFF.

This clone was detected only a few times. The chain couples TRBV7-9 to TRBJ2-1; D unresolved. Germline CDR1 is SEHNR and CDR2 is FQNEAQ (reference sequence). V lost 0 bases, J lost 0 bases, and 9 bases lay in between. There are 16 residues in the CDR3. CDR3 coding DNA: TGTGCCAGCAGCTTAGCGCGTGAGGACTCCTACAATGAGCAGTTCTTC. Translation: CASSLAREDSYNEQFF.

This clone came up a few times. The chain uses TRBV5-1 and TRBJ2-6; D gene ambiguous. Trimming shortened V by 4 bases and J by 0 bases, and 26 bases separated the two germline ends. Germline lookup yields CDR1 SGHRS and CDR2 YFSETQ. The CDR3 runs to 21 residues. CDR3 nucleotide sequence: TGCGCCAGCAGCCCGCCCCCGCAGTTTTGGGCGCCGAGCTCTGGGGCCAACGTCCTGACTTTC. This gives the protein CASSPPPQFWAPSSGANVLTF. Together with reference TRBV5-1 and TRBJ2-6, the CDR3 gives the full variable domain: KAGVTQTPRYLIKTRGQQVTLSCSPISGHRSVSWYQQTPGQGLQFLFEYFSETQRNKGNFPGRFSGRQFSNSRSEMNVSTLELGDSALYLCASSPPPQFWAPSSGANVLTFGAGSRLTVL.

The chain recombines TRBV6-6 with TRBJ2-4, with 7 bases aligning to TRBD2. With 5 bases clipped from V and 0 bases from J, the junction kept 4 bases outside the gene matches. The germline V gene encodes CDR1 MNHNY and CDR2 SVGAGI (reference sequence). This CDR3 region has 15 residues. CDR3 protein: CASSASGLAKNIQYF. The CDR3 DNA reads TGTGCCAGCAGTGCTAGCGGCTTAGCCAAAAACATTCAGTACTTC.